This passage covers 10 T cell receptor beta chains from one sample sequenced in a study of cytomegalovirus exposure and HLA in healthy donors (dated by TCRdb to about 2017). Library creation used the immunoSEQ multiplex PCR assay. For the multiplex PCR, a mixture combining 60 forward primers for TCR Vbeta segments and 13 reverse primers for TCR Jbeta segments was used. As stored in TCRdb, this immuneACCESS dataset retains in-frame rearrangements with V and J assigned. A fraction of the clones does not appear; measured against another copy, unresolved V genes explain less than half of the discrepancy, and the remainder lacks a known reason. This sample holds about 98,000 clones; over 65% were observed only once. The ten biggest clones cover about 2% of the sample. Sequenced input: PBMCs. Receptor source: a male donor in good health and CMV-seronegative.

The V call is TRBV11-2, the J call TRBJ1-1; D is possibly TRBD1 (5 bases). Trimming removed 9 bases at V and 0 bases at J, with 11 bases between. Per the germline V gene, CDR1 is SGHAT and CDR2 is FQNNGV. The CDR3 totals 13 residues. This chain's CDR3 is CASRDWLNTEAFF. CDR3 in DNA: TGTGCCAGTAGGGACTGGTTGAACACTGAAGCTTTCTTT. Looking up the rest from reference TRBV11-2 and TRBJ1-1 gives the full variable domain: EAGVAQSPRYKIIEKRQSVAFWCNPISGHATLYWYQQILGQGPKLLIQFQNNGVVDDSQLPKDRFSAERLKGVDSTLKIQPAKLEDSAVYLCASRDWLNTEAFFGQGTRLTVV.

The chain uses TRBV10-3 and TRBJ2-7, with 9 bases identical to TRBD1. J was trimmed by 4 bases and V by 7 bases; bases with no gene match: 8. CDR1 is ENHRY, CDR2 SYGVKD, per germline. The CDR3 consists of 14 residues. Here the CDR3 reads CAITPGQGFYEQYF. The CDR3 DNA sequence: TGTGCCATCACCCCGGGACAGGGTTTTTACGAGCAGTACTTC.

The J gene is TRBJ2-7, the V gene TRBV28, with D unclear. This CDR3 has 12 residues. V lost 4 bases and J lost 1, with 5 bases in between. Per the germline V gene, CDR1 is MDHEN and CDR2 is SYDVKM. CDR3 protein: CASSSSSYEQYF. The CDR3, as DNA: TGTGCCAGCAGTTCCAGTTCCTACGAGCAGTACTTC.

The chain employs TRBV27 and TRBJ2-3; 12 positions match TRBD2. This CDR3 spans 15 amino acids. With 5 bases clipped from V and 4 bases from J, the junction kept 4 bases outside the gene matches. The germline CDR1 and CDR2 sequences are MNHEY and SMNVEV (reference sequence). CDR3 protein: CASSRLAGVPDTQYF. The CDR3 DNA follows: TGTGCCAGCAGTCGACTAGCGGGAGTTCCAGATACGCAGTATTTT.

The V call is TRBV7-3, the J call TRBJ2-2; D not certain. CDR1 is SGHTA and CDR2 is FQGTGA in the germline V gene. With 1 base removed from V and 2 bases from J, the gap between germline ends came to 5 bases. The CDR3 runs 14 residues. The CDR3 nucleotides are TGTGCCAGCAGCTTAAATCCTAACACCGGGGAGCTGTTTTTT. Its protein is CASSLNPNTGELFF.

V and J are TRBV21-1 and TRBJ2-7; TRBD2 is the table's D call and was not checked against the DNA. TRBV21-1 represents a pseudogene. This CDR3 is 17 amino acids long. The CDR3: CASSACRISGGSNEQYF. CDR3 in DNA: TGTGCCAGCAGCGCATGCCGCATTAGTGGAGGGTCCAACGAGCAGTACTTC.

The genes are TRBV9 and TRBJ1-2, with D perhaps matching TRBD1 (6 bases). Trimming stripped 5 bases from V and 5 bases from J, with 13 bases between. CDR1 and CDR2 (germline): SGDLS, YYNGEE. The CDR3 has 13 residues. CDR3 bases: TGTGCCAGCAGTCTGGACAGCGAGTATGGCTACACCTTC. Translated: CASSLDSEYGYTF.

This clone was counted only a few times. This chain connects TRBV4-3 to TRBJ2-7, with 9 bases that match TRBD1. Germline V gene sequence: CDR1 LGHNA, CDR2 YSLEER. J gave up 3 bases and V 2 bases, and 5 bases lay outside the gene matches. This CDR3 comprises 15 residues. CDR3 in DNA: TGCGCCAGCAGCCAAAAGTGGGACAGGGACTACGAGCAGTACTTC. Translating gives CASSQKWDRDYEQYF.

The CDR3 DNA reads as TGTGCCAGCAGCTTACGGCCGTTTGGCGGAGAGTACACCGGGGAGCTGTTTTTT. Its protein is CASSLRPFGGEYTGELFF. V and J are TRBV13 and TRBJ2-2; D call uncertain. The V end was cut by 2 bases, the J end by 3 bases, with 19 bases between. Per the germline V gene, CDR1 is PRHDT and CDR2 is FYEKMQ (reference sequence). The CDR3 consists of 18 residues.

The rearrangement uses TRBV2 and TRBJ2-1; 13 nucleotides match TRBD2. With V trimmed by 7 bases and J by 5 bases, 5 bases remained unmatched. The CDR3 contains 15 residues. In germline, CDR1 is SNHLY, CDR2 FYNNEI. For the CDR3, the DNA is TGTGCCAGCATTCCGGGACTAGCGGGACACAATGAGCAGTTCTTC. Encoded protein: CASIPGLAGHNEQFF.